These T cell receptor beta chains were read from a single sample in a study of blood T cell repertoires in COVID-19. The assay was immunoSEQ multiplex PCR, and TCRdb's table has in-frame clones only and misses some. The table includes 200,000 to 250,000 clones, 89% detected once. Sequenced: peripheral blood. Receptor source: a man between 60 and 75 years old who had recovered from COVID-19. Each CDR3 is given with its conserved first and last residue. A D gene is named only where the DNA matches it firmly. Expanded clones are given a class, and other clones once, few, many or no size at all.

d_gene,j_gene,len,v_gene,abundance,CDR3aa,CDR3nt
.,TRBJ2-3,15,TRBV6-1,.,CASSDAGGQTDTQYF,TGTGCCAGCAGTGACGCAGGAGGGCAGACAGATACGCAGTATTTT
.,TRBJ2-7,14,TRBV2,.,CASRSGPGIYEQYF,TGTGCCAGCAGGTCCGGGCCGGGGATCTACGAGCAGTACTTC
.,TRBJ2-5,11,TRBV20-1,.,CSAAGRETQYF,TGCAGTGCCGCGGGACGAGAGACCCAGTACTTC
TRBD1,TRBJ1-5,16,TRBV10-3,.,CAISARDSNSNQPQHF,TGTGCCATCAGTGCAAGGGACAGTAATAGCAATCAGCCCCAGCATTTT
TRBD1,TRBJ2-7,14,TRBV3-1/TRBV3-2,.,CASSLRDRADEQYF,TGTGCCAGCAGCCTCCGGGACAGGGCCGACGAGCAGTACTTC
.,TRBJ2-7,15,TRBV3-1/TRBV3-2,.,CASSQGGTWIYEQYF,TGTGCCAGCAGCCAAGGGGGGACATGGATTTACGAGCAGTACTTC
.,TRBJ1-6,17,TRBV7-3,.,CASSLNEGRVHTSPLHF,TGTGCCAGCAGCCTAAACGAAGGGCGGGTACATACTTCACCCCTCCACTTT
.,TRBJ2-1,15,TRBV27,.,CASSLGPQTYNEQFF,TGTGCCAGCAGTTTAGGGCCTCAGACCTACAATGAGCAGTTCTTC
.,TRBJ1-3,14,TRBV19,.,CASTAGDAGNTIYF,TGTGCCAGTACCGCAGGGGATGCTGGAAACACCATATATTTT
TRBD1,TRBJ2-2,14,TRBV2,.,CASGGQGWPGELFF,TGTGCCAGCGGAGGACAGGGGTGGCCCGGGGAGCTGTTTTTT
TRBD2,TRBJ2-2,14,TRBV18,.,CASSPAGGTGELFF,TGTGCCAGCTCACCAGCGGGGGGAACCGGGGAGCTGTTTTTT
.,TRBJ1-2,14,TRBV19,.,CASSIDRGAGGYTF,TGTGCCAGTAGTATAGATCGCGGCGCGGGTGGCTACACCTTC
.,TRBJ1-1,12,TRBV5-1,.,CASSLDRENSFF,TGCGCCAGCAGCTTGGACAGGGAGAATTCTTTCTTT
TRBD1,TRBJ1-1,15,TRBV6-5,.,CASSFRQGRSIEAFF,TGTGCCAGCAGTTTCCGACAGGGGCGATCAATTGAAGCTTTCTTT
.,TRBJ2-3,14,TRBV18,.,CASSPVSRTDTQYF,TGTGCCAGCTCACCAGTGAGCCGCACAGATACGCAGTATTTT
TRBD2,TRBJ2-3,18,TRBV5-1,.,CASSLWPKLAGGTDTQYF,TGCGCCAGCAGCTTGTGGCCCAAACTCGCGGGGGGTACAGATACGCAGTATTTT
TRBD1,TRBJ2-5,18,TRBV7-2,.,CASSLKSDGTGVRETQYF,TGTGCCAGCAGCTTAAAGTCTGACGGGACAGGGGTTCGGGAGACCCAGTACTTC
TRBD2,TRBJ2-1,14,TRBV10-3,.,CAISDAGGFNEQFF,TGTGCCATCAGTGATGCGGGAGGATTCAATGAGCAGTTCTTC
.,TRBJ2-1,15,TRBV5-8,.,CASTLSFSRYNEQFF,TGTGCCAGCACCTTAAGCTTCTCCAGGTACAATGAGCAGTTCTTC
.,TRBJ2-3,14,TRBV24-1,.,CATSDHRQTDTQYF,TGTGCCACCAGTGATCACAGACAAACAGATACGCAGTATTTT
.,TRBJ2-5,14,TRBV5-5,.,CASSLEAGRETQYF,TGTGCCAGCAGCTTGGAGGCGGGCAGAGAGACCCAGTACTTC
.,TRBJ1-6,15,TRBV6-4,.,CASSALSTVNSPLHF,TGTGCCAGCAGTGCACTATCGACAGTCAATTCACCCCTCCACTTT
TRBD2,TRBJ2-3,16,TRBV3-1/TRBV3-2,.,CASSCRTSGSTDTQYF,TGTGCCAGCAGTTGCCGGACTAGCGGCTCCACAGATACGCAGTATTTT
.,TRBJ2-4,16,TRBV5-1,.,CASSLDALPAGNIQYF,TGCGCCAGCAGCTTGGACGCACTGCCTGCGGGAAACATTCAGTACTTC
.,TRBJ2-5,13,TRBV4-2,few,CASSQSLEETQYF,TGTGCCAGCAGCCAATCCCTTGAGGAGACCCAGTACTTC
TRBD1,TRBJ1-2,14,TRBV7-2,.,CASSPDRGLYGYTF,TGTGCCAGCAGCCCCGACAGGGGGCTATATGGCTACACCTTC
TRBD1,TRBJ2-5,15,TRBV19,.,CASSIGAGQAGTQYF,TGTGCCAGTAGTATTGGGGCCGGACAGGCTGGGACCCAGTACTTC